What follows are 7 T cell receptor beta chains derived from one specimen sequenced in a study of graft-versus-host responses after intestinal transplantation (dated by TCRdb to the early 2020s). Which antigens these TCRs recognize remains unknown. Receptors were amplified or captured by the immunoSEQ multiplex PCR assay. TCRdb took over this immuneACCESS table, retaining in-frame rearrangements with V and J assigned. Such tables are incomplete; in checked studies, under half of the missing clones stem from an unresolved V gene, and the remainder is unexplained. For this sample the table gives some 100,000 clones, of which roughly 90% were detected only once. The top ten constitute approximately 0.064% of the sample. Explained via the paper, the time point label denotes: cells obtained before transplantation from donor or recipient. The material was unstimulated CD8+ T cells sorted from spleen or lymph node cells, obtained before transplant. These receptors all stem from a human donor who was the organ donor for an intestinal transplant.

V and J are TRBV27 and TRBJ2-2, with D perhaps TRBD1 (6 bases). The V end lost 6 bases, the J end lost 7 bases, and 24 bases lay between the germline ends. The CDR3 spans 17 residues. Germline assignment: CDR1 MNHEY and CDR2 SMNVEV (reference sequence). Here the CDR3 DNA reads TGTGCCAGCAGCCCCAATCGGTGGCAGGGGTTAATCGGGGAGCTGTTTTTT. Its translation: CASSPNRWQGLIGELFF.

The CDR3 here is CASSLIGDEQFF. CDR3 DNA: TGTGCCAGCAGCCTAATAGGGGATGAGCAGTTCTTC. The chain combines TRBV4-2 with TRBJ2-1, with a weak D call TRBD1 (5 bases). Trimming pared 4 bases from V and 8 bases from J, leaving 9 bases between. The CDR3 spans 12 residues. CDR1 and CDR2 from the germline V gene are LGHNA and YNFKEQ.

This clone was picked up one time. The rearrangement uses TRBV23-1 and TRBJ1-1; 10 bases agree with TRBD1. TRBV23-1 is an open reading frame, and its role is uncertain. The trim removed 2 bases at V and 0 bases at J, leaving 9 bases unmatched. This CDR3 region has 18 residues. The CDR3 loop reads CASSQDPRTGGMNTEAFF. The DNA of the CDR3 is TGCGCCAGCAGTCAAGACCCAAGGACAGGGGGTATGAACACTGAAGCTTTCTTT.

The chain couples TRBV11-1 to TRBJ2-7, with D maybe TRBD1 (6 bases). Germline CDR1 reads SGHAT; CDR2 reads FQDESV (reference sequence). This CDR3 is built from 14 residues. V lost 1 base and J 1 base, leaving 8 bases between the germline ends. The CDR3 region is CASSLVGTSYEQYF. The CDR3 DNA reads TGTGCCAGCAGCTTAGTTGGGACATCCTACGAGCAGTACTTC.

J is TRBJ1-2 and V is TRBV6-1; weak D call: TRBD1 (5 bases). Deletions cut 9 bases from V and 4 bases from J, with 15 bases between. Germline V gives CDR1 MNHNS, CDR2 SASEGT. This CDR3 comprises 13 residues. The DNA of the CDR3 is TGTGCCAGTCGGAAGCGGGGCGGCTATGGCTACACCTTC. It codes for CASRKRGGYGYTF.

CDR3 coding DNA: TGTGCCAGTAGTGCCAGGGGATTTGGCTATGGCTACACCTTC. It yields the protein CASSARGFGYGYTF. The chain carries TRBV19 and TRBJ1-2, with a possible D match to TRBD1 (6 bases). The CDR3 covers 14 residues. Per the germline V gene, CDR1 is LNHDA and CDR2 is SQIVND (reference sequence). V was shortened by 5 bases and J by 4 bases, with 14 bases between the two germline ends.

The chain uses TRBV30 and TRBJ2-1; D perhaps matches TRBD1 (5 bases). CDR1 and CDR2 (germline): GTSNPN, SVGIG (reference sequence). The CDR3 consists of 12 residues. Trimming removed 5 bases from V and 9 bases from J, with 14 bases in between. The CDR3 bases are TGTGCCTGGGCCCAGGGTCCTATTGAGCAGTTCTTC. Translating gives CAWAQGPIEQFF.